The present T cell receptor (beta chain) was sequenced within a study of T cell responses to AZD1222 COVID-19 vaccine. Study observations and caveats: Samples come after the peak T cell response, not at day 14.

V was clipped by 7 bases and J by 3 bases, with 18 bases between them. From germline, CDR1 is SQVTM and CDR2 ANQGSEA. The CDR3 loop spans 14 amino acids. This clone was counted a few times. Its antigen is not known. TCRdb's table, derived via immunoSEQ multiplex PCR, lists solely in-frame clones and lacks some. The sample includes some 170,000 clones, 85% to 95% seen only once; the top ten take less than 3%. The rearrangement joins TRBV29-1 to TRBJ1-1; no firm D call. The sequencing used peripheral blood, collected on day 0 of AZD1222 vaccination. The source of this sequence is an adult in good health. CDR3 protein: CSARRGPKYTEAFF. The CDR3 nucleotides are TGCAGCGCCCGTCGAGGGCCTAAGTACACTGAAGCTTTCTTT. The full variable domain, rest sourced from reference TRBV29-1 and TRBJ1-1, is SAVISQKPSRDICQRGTSLTIQCQVDSQVTMMFWYRQQPGQSLTLIATANQGSEATYESGFVIDKFPISRPNLTFSTLTVSNMSPEDSSIYLCSARRGPKYTEAFFGQGTRLTVV.